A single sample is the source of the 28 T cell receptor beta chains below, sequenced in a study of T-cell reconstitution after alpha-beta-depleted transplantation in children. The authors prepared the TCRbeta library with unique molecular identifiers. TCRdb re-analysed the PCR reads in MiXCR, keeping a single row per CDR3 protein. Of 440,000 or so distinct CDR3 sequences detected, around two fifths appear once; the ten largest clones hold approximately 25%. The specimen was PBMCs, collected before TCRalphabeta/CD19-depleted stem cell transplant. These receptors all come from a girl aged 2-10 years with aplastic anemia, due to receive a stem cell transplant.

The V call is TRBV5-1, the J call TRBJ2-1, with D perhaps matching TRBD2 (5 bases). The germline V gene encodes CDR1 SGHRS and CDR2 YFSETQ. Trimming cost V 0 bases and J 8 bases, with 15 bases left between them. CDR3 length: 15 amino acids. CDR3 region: CASSLAPGYGDEQFF. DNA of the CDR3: TGCGCCAGCAGCTTGGCACCGGGATATGGTGATGAGCAGTTCTTC.

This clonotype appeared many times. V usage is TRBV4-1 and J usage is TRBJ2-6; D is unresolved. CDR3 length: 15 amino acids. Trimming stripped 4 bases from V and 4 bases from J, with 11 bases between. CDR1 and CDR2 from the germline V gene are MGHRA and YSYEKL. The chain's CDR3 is CASSPTASGANVLTF. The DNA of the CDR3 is TGCGCCAGCAGCCCCACCGCCTCCGGGGCCAACGTCCTGACTTTC.

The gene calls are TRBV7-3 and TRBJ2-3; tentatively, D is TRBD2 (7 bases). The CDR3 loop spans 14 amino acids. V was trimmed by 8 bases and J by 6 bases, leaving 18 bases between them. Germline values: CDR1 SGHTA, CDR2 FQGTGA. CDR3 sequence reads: CASAPGGPPDTQYF. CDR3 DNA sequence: TGTGCCAGCGCTCCGGGGGGCCCCCCGGATACGCAGTATTTT.

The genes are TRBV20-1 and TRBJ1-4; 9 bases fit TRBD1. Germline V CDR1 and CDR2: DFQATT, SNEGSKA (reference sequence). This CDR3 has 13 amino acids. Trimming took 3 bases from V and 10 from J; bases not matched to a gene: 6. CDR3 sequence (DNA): TGCAGTGCTAGGGGGGACAGGGAATTAAAACTGTTTTTT. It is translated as CSARGDRELKLFF.

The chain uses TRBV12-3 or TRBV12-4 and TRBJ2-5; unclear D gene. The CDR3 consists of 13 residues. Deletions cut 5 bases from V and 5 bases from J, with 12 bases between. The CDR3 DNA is TGTGCCAGCAGTGGGCCTAACTGGGAGACCCAGTACTTC. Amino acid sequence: CASSGPNWETQYF.

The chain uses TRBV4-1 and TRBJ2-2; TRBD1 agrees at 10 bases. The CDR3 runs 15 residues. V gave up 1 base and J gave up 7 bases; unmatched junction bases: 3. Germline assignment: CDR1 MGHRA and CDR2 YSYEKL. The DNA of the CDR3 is TGCGCCAGCAGCCAAGGACAGGGGGCGGTCGGGGAGCTGTTTTTT. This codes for CASSQGQGAVGELFF.

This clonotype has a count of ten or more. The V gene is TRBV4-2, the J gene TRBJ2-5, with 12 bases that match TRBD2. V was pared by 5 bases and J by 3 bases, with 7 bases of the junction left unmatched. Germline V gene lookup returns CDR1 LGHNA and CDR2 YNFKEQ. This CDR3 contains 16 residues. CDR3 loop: CASSATTSGRKETQYF. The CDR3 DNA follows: TGTGCCAGCAGCGCCACGACTAGCGGGAGAAAAGAGACCCAGTACTTC.

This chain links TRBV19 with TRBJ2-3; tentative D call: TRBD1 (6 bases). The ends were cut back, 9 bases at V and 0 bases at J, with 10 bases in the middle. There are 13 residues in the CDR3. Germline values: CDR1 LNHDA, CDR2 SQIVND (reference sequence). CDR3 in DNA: TGTGCCAGGGGGGCATTGAGCACAGATACGCAGTATTTT. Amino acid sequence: CARGALSTDTQYF.

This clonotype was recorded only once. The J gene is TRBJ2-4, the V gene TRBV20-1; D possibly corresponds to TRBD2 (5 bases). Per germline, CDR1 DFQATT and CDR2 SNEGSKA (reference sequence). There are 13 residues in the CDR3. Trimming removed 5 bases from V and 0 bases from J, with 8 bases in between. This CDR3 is CSAPGIAKNIQYF. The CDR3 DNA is TGCAGTGCTCCCGGGATAGCCAAAAACATTCAGTACTTC.

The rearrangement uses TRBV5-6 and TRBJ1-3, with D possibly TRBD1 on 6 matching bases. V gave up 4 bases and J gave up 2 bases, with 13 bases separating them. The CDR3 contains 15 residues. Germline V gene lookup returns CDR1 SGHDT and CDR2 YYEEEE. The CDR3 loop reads CASSAPRGTGNTIYF. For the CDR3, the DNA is TGTGCCAGCAGCGCACCCAGGGGAACTGGAAACACCATATATTTT.

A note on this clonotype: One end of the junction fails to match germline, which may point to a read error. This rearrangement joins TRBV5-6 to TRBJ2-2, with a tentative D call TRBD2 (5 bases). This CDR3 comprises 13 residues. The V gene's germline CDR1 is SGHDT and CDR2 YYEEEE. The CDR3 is CASTSLNIGELFF. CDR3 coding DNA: TGTGCCAGCACTAGCCTGAACATCGGGGAGCTGTTTTTT.

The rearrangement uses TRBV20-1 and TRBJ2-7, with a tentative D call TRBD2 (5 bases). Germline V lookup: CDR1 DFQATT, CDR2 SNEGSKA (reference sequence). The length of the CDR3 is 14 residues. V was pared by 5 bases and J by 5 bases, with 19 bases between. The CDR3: CSAPPAGRLDEQYF. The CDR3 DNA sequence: TGCAGTGCTCCCCCGGCGGGCCGTCTCGACGAGCAGTACTTC.

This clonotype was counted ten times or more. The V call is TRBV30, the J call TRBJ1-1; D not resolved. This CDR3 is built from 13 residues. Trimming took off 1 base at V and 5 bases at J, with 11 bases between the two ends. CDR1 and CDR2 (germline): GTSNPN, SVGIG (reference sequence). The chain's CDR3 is CAWSAFRWTEAFF. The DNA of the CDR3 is TGTGCCTGGAGTGCTTTCAGATGGACTGAAGCTTTCTTT.

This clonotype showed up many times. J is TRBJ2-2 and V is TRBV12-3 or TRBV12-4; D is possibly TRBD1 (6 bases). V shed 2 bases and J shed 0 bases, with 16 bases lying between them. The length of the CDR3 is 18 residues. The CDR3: CASSLTEGVGPNTGELFF. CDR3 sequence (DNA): TGTGCCAGCAGTTTAACAGAGGGGGTGGGGCCGAACACCGGGGAGCTGTTTTTT.

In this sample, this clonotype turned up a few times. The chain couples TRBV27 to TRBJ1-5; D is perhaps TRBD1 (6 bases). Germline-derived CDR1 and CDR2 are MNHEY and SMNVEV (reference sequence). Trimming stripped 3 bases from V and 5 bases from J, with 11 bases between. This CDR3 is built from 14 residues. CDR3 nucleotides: TGTGCCAGCAGTTTTGGGACAACGGATCAGCCCCAGCATTTT. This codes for CASSFGTTDQPQHF.

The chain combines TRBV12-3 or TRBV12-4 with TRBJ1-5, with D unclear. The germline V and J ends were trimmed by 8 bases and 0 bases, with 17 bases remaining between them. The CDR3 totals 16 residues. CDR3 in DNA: TGTGCCAGCGGCGATTCCCAAAGGGTTAGCAATCAGCCCCAGCATTTT. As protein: CASGDSQRVSNQPQHF.

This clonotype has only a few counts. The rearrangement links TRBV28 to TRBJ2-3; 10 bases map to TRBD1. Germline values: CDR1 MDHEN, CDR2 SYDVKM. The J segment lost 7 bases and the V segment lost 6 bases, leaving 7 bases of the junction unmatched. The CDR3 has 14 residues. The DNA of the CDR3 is TGTGCCAGCAGCCGGGGACAGGGGAGAAATACGCAGTATTTT. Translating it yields CASSRGQGRNTQYF.

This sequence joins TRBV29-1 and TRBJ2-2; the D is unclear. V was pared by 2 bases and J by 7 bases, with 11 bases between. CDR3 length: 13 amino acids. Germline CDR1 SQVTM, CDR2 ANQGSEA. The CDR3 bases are TGCAGCGTTGAAAGACTCTCCGACGGGGAGCTGTTTTTT. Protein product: CSVERLSDGELFF.

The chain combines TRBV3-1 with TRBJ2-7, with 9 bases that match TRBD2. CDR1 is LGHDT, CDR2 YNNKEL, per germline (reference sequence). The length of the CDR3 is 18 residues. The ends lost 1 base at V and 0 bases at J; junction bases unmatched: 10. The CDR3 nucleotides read TGTGCCAGCAGCCAAGCCCCTCGGGCTAGCGGGGCCTCCTACGAGCAGTACTTC. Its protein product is CASSQAPRASGASYEQYF.

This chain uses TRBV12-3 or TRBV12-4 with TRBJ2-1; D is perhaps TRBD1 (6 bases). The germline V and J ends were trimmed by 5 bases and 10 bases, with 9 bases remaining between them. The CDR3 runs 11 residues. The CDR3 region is CASSVTGEQFF. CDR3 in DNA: TGTGCCAGCAGTGTGACAGGAGAGCAGTTCTTC.

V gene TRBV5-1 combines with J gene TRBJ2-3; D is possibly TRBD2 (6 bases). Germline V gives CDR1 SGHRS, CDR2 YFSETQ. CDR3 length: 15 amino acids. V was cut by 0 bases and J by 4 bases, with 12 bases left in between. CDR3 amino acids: CASSLEWRGPDTQYF. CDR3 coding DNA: TGCGCCAGCAGCTTGGAATGGCGGGGCCCAGATACGCAGTATTTT.

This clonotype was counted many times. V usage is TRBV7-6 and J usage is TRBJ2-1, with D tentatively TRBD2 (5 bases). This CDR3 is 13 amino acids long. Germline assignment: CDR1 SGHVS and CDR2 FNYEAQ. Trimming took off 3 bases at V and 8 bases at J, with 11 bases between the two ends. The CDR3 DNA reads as TGTGCCAGCAGCTTTTCCGGAGGCGATGAGCAGTTCTTC. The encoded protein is CASSFSGGDEQFF.

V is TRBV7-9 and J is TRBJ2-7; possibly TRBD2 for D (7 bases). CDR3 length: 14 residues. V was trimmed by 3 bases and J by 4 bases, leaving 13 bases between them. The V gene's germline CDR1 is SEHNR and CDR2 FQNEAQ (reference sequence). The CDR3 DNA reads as TGTGCCAGCAGCTTTGGGGGGGCGAAGTACGAGCAGTACTTC. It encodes CASSFGGAKYEQYF.

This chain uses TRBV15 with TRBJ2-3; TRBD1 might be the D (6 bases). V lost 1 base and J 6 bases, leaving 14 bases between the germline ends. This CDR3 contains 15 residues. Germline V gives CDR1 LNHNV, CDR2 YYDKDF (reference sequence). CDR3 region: CATSRALQGTDTQYF. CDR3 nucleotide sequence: TGTGCCACCAGCAGAGCCCTACAGGGAACGGATACGCAGTATTTT.

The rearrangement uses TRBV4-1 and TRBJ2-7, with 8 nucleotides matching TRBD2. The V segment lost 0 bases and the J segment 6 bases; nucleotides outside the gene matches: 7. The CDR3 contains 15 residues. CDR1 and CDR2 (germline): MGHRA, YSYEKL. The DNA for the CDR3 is TGCGCCAGCAGCCAAGAAGGCGGGGGGCGCCGCGAGCAGTACTTC. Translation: CASSQEGGGRREQYF.

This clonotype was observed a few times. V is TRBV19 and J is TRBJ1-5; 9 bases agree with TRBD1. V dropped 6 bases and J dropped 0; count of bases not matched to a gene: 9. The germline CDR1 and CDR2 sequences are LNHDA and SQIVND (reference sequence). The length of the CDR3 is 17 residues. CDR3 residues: CASRPGTGLFSNQPQHF. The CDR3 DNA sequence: TGTGCCAGTAGACCTGGGACAGGGCTGTTTAGCAATCAGCCCCAGCATTTT.

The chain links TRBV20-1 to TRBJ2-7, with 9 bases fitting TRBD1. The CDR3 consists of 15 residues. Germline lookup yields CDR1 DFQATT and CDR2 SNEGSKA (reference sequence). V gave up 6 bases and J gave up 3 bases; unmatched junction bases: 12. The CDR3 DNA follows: TGCAGTGCAAATCCCCCGGGACAGGGAGGCTACGAGCAGTACTTC. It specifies CSANPPGQGGYEQYF.

The CDR3 reads CSALMRGDSNEQFF. CDR3 DNA sequence: TGCAGTGCATTGATGCGGGGTGACAGCAATGAGCAGTTCTTC. The genes are TRBV20-1 and TRBJ2-1, with D maybe TRBD2 (6 bases). V was clipped by 6 bases and J by 6 bases, with 18 bases between them. CDR1 is DFQATT and CDR2 is SNEGSKA in the germline V gene (reference sequence). The CDR3 sequence is 14 residues long.